These 23 T cell receptor beta chains were sequenced from one sample in a study of shared clonotypes between healthy human individuals. The method was immunoSEQ multiplex PCR; TCRdb's version includes in-frame clones alone and lacks a portion of them. The repertoire holds 490,000 or so clones, with 60% to 85% as singletons. The sequenced material came from PBMCs. The source is a woman aged 35 to 49 in good health. Some clones in this sample may be carry-over from other donors' samples.

The J gene is TRBJ2-5, the V gene TRBV5-1, with TRBD2 identical over 12 bases. Per the germline V gene, CDR1 is SGHRS and CDR2 is YFSETQ. The CDR3 is 17 residues long. Germline trimming cut 0 bases from V and 4 bases from J; bases unmatched to any gene: 7. As DNA, the CDR3 is TGCGCCAGCAGCTTGGGCCTAGCGGGAGGGCTCGGAGAGACCCAGTACTTC. Protein: CASSLGLAGGLGETQYF.

The chain is built from TRBV4-1 and TRBJ2-6; D remains unclear. Germline CDR1 MGHRA, CDR2 YSYEKL. This CDR3 comprises 16 residues. The germline V and J ends were trimmed by 1 base and 0 bases, with 7 bases remaining between them. The CDR3 loop is CASSQVVGSGANVLTF. The CDR3 DNA sequence: TGCGCCAGCAGCCAAGTGGTAGGCTCTGGGGCCAACGTCCTGACTTTC.

This chain joins TRBV7-9 and TRBJ2-1; 9 bases match TRBD2. The junction had 5 bases not matched to a gene; V was cut back by 2 bases and J by 12 bases. Germline lookup yields CDR1 SEHNR and CDR2 FQNEAQ (reference sequence). The CDR3 is 13 residues long. The CDR3 loop reads CASSLNLAGTQFF. CDR3 in DNA: TGTGCCAGCAGCTTAAATCTAGCGGGAACGCAGTTCTTC.

J is TRBJ1-5 and V is TRBV7-9, with unresolved D. Trimming shortened V by 4 bases and J by 2 bases, and 9 bases separated the two germline ends. The CDR3 covers 14 residues. Germline loops: CDR1 SEHNR, CDR2 FQNEAQ (reference sequence). In DNA, the CDR3 is TGTGCCAGCAGCTCTAATATGCGCAATCAGCCCCAGCATTTT. Its protein product is CASSSNMRNQPQHF.

The chain recombines TRBV5-4 with TRBJ1-1; the D gene is possibly TRBD1 (5 bases). CDR1 is SGHNT and CDR2 is YYREEE in the germline V gene (reference sequence). CDR3 length: 14 amino acids. The V and J ends lost 3 bases and 11 bases respectively, with 20 bases between them. The CDR3 DNA reads TGTGCCAGCAGCTCGCGGAGGGGCTCCTGGGGTGCTTTCTTT. Protein product: CASSSRRGSWGAFF.

This clone occurred once. In DNA form, the CDR3 reads TGTGCCAGCAGCCTTACCGGACTAGCGGGAGTCCAAGAGACCCAGTACTTC. Protein: CASSLTGLAGVQETQYF. The chain couples TRBV11-2 to TRBJ2-5; 13 bases are a match to TRBD2. V lost 5 bases to trimming and J lost 1 base; unmatched junction nucleotides: 7. The germline V gene has CDR1 SGHAT and CDR2 FQNNGV. CDR3 length equals 17 residues. The whole variable domain, filled in from reference TRBV11-2 and TRBJ2-5, reads EAGVAQSPRYKIIEKRQSVAFWCNPISGHATLYWYQQILGQGPKLLIQFQNNGVVDDSQLPKDRFSAERLKGVDSTLKIQPAKLEDSAVYLCASSLTGLAGVQETQYFGPGTRLLVL.

The gene calls are TRBV4-2 and TRBJ2-1; D gene uncertain. This CDR3 contains 15 residues. Germline CDR1 and CDR2: LGHNA and YNFKEQ. The germline V and J ends were trimmed by 0 bases and 6 bases, with 12 bases remaining between them. The CDR3 nucleotides read TGTGCCAGCAGCCAAGATCTCTCCTCCCCCAATGAGCAGTTCTTC. It translates to CASSQDLSSPNEQFF.

This clone was seen only a few times. The chain couples TRBV10-2 to TRBJ2-1; TRBD1 matches 8 bases. Germline assignment: CDR1 WSHSY and CDR2 SAAADI. This CDR3 has 13 residues. The V gene end was trimmed by 5 bases and the J gene end by 12 bases; junction bases not matched to a gene: 9. CDR3 DNA sequence: TGCGCCAGCAGTACAGGACAGGGAGTCTCGCAGTTCTTC. It is translated as CASSTGQGVSQFF.

The table lists this clone with many counts. V usage is TRBV5-6 and J usage is TRBJ2-3, with D uncertain. This CDR3 region has 15 residues. The germline gives CDR1 SGHDT, CDR2 YYEEEE. The V end lost 0 bases, the J end lost 0 bases, and 8 bases lay between the germline ends. CDR3 loop: CASSLAARSTDTQYF. Here the CDR3 DNA reads TGTGCCAGCAGCTTGGCCGCGAGGAGCACAGATACGCAGTATTTT.

V is TRBV6-5 and J is TRBJ2-7; D perhaps matches TRBD1 (6 bases). With 8 bases removed from V and 5 bases from J, the gap between germline ends came to 10 bases. This CDR3 region has 11 residues. Germline-derived CDR1 and CDR2 are MNHEY and SVGAGI. CDR3 loop: CASHRDHEQYF. CDR3 nucleotides: TGTGCCAGCCACAGGGACCACGAGCAGTACTTC.

The chain links TRBV7-2 to TRBJ2-3; TRBD2 might be the D (6 bases). The CDR3 loop spans 14 amino acids. Deletions cut 5 bases from V and 6 bases from J, with 15 bases between. Germline CDR1 SGHTA, CDR2 FQGNSA. The CDR3 region has the DNA TGTGCCAGCAGCCTCACTAGCTCGGCGGATACGCAGTATTTT. Its translation: CASSLTSSADTQYF.

The rearrangement links TRBV7-9 to TRBJ1-3; possible D gene TRBD1, 6 bases. CDR1 and CDR2 from the germline V gene are SEHNR and FQNEAQ (reference sequence). Trimming removed 5 bases at V and 3 bases at J, with 14 bases between. The CDR3 has 15 amino acids. Written as DNA, the CDR3 is TGTGCCAGCAGCATACAGCAGGGGTATGGAAACACCATATATTTT. This translates into CASSIQQGYGNTIYF.

J is TRBJ2-2 and V is TRBV7-7, with 9 bases identical to TRBD1. The CDR3 spans 16 residues. Per the germline V gene, CDR1 is SSHAT and CDR2 is FNYEAQ (reference sequence). V lost 4 bases to trimming and J lost 7 bases; unmatched junction nucleotides: 10. The DNA of the CDR3 is TGTGCCAGCAGCTCATCCCAGCCGGACAGGGGCGGGGAGCTGTTTTTT. Translating it yields CASSSSQPDRGGELFF.

The chain carries TRBV11-2 and TRBJ2-1, with 10 bases matching TRBD2. Germline lookup yields CDR1 SGHAT and CDR2 FQNNGV. With 5 bases clipped from V and 8 bases from J, the junction kept 15 bases outside the gene matches. This CDR3 contains 17 residues. CDR3 sequence (DNA): TGTGCCAGCAGCCCCGGACTAGCGGAAATCATCGGGGATGAGCAGTTCTTC. It encodes CASSPGLAEIIGDEQFF.

This CDR3 reads CASSSTGTGGPVDTQYF. CDR3 DNA sequence: TGTGCCAGCAGCTCGACTGGTACGGGAGGGCCGGTAGATACGCAGTATTTT. The V gene is TRBV11-3, the J gene TRBJ2-3, with 8 bases identical to TRBD2. The CDR3 is 17 residues long. The junction had 14 bases not matched to a gene; V was cut back by 4 bases and J by 5 bases. CDR1 is SGHNT, CDR2 YENEEA, per germline.

A note on this clone: A far larger clone is a single base away, which makes a read error likely. This sequence joins TRBV7-2 and TRBJ2-7; 7 nucleotides line up with TRBD2. Germline values: CDR1 SGHTA, CDR2 FQGNSA. This CDR3 is 14 amino acids long. The CDR3 coding sequence is TGTGCCAGCAGCTTAGACAGCGGGACGTACGAGCGGTACTTC. Its protein product is CASSLDSGTYERYF. The full variable domain, rest sourced from reference TRBV7-2 and TRBJ2-7, is GAGVSQSPSNKVTEKGKDVELRCDPISGHTALYWYRQSLGQGLEFLIYFQGNSAPDKSGLPSDRFSAERTGGSVSTLTIQRTQQEDSAVYLCASSLDSGTYERYFGPGTRLTVT.

V and J are TRBV6-1 and TRBJ2-7; D is undetermined. Germline-derived CDR1 and CDR2 are MNHNS and SASEGT. The V end lost 2 bases, the J end lost 3 bases, and 11 bases lay between the germline ends. The CDR3 consists of 14 residues. CDR3 nucleotides: TGTGCCAGCAGTGAACCCCCGCGACTCTACGAGCAGTACTTC. Encoded protein: CASSEPPRLYEQYF.

The rearrangement links TRBV5-4 to TRBJ2-2; 14 positions agree with TRBD2. With V trimmed by 5 bases and J by 6 bases, 3 bases remained unmatched. Germline CDR1 and CDR2: SGHNT and YYREEE (reference sequence). The CDR3 runs to 15 residues. The CDR3 sequence: CASRSGLAGAGELFF. For the CDR3, the DNA is TGTGCCAGCAGGTCGGGACTAGCGGGAGCCGGGGAGCTGTTTTTT.

Only a few counts were recorded for this clone. The chain carries TRBV28 and TRBJ2-7; 10 bases align to TRBD2. Per germline, CDR1 MDHEN and CDR2 SYDVKM. This CDR3 has 15 residues. J gave up 4 bases and V 3 bases, and 6 bases lay outside the gene matches. Here the CDR3 DNA reads TGTGCCAGCAGTTTTCAAGCGGGAGGGCCTTACGAGCAGTACTTC. This translates into CASSFQAGGPYEQYF.

The V call is TRBV9, the J call TRBJ2-5, with TRBD2 identical over 14 bases. CDR3 length: 17 amino acids. Looked up from germline, CDR1 is SGDLS and CDR2 is YYNGEE. V dropped 4 bases and J dropped 5; count of bases not matched to a gene: 10. The DNA of the CDR3 is TGTGCCAGCAGCCTACCGGGACTAGCGGGAGAACGGGAGACCCAGTACTTC. This gives the protein CASSLPGLAGERETQYF.

The chain uses TRBV5-1 and TRBJ2-2, with TRBD2 matching 8 bases. The germline CDR1 and CDR2 sequences are SGHRS and YFSETQ. V lost 0 bases and J lost 6; bases outside the gene matches: 7. The CDR3 sequence is 16 residues long. The CDR3 nucleotides are TGCGCCAGCAGCTTGGCCTTTGGACTAGCTTCCGGGGAGCTGTTTTTT. Translated, it gives CASSLAFGLASGELFF. Full variable domain (missing parts from reference TRBV5-1 and TRBJ2-2): KAGVTQTPRYLIKTRGQQVTLSCSPISGHRSVSWYQQTPGQGLQFLFEYFSETQRNKGNFPGRFSGRQFSNSRSEMNVSTLELGDSALYLCASSLAFGLASGELFFGEGSRLTVL.

Notes on this clone: Sequence at one end of the junction differs from germline and may be a read error. The genes are TRBV7-3 and TRBJ2-2; D gene uncertain. Germline CDR1 SGHTA, CDR2 FQGTGA. CDR3 length: 14 amino acids. In nucleotides, the CDR3 is TGTGCCAGCAGCCCGAAGGGTCACACAGGGGAGCTGTTTTTT. It yields the protein CASSPKGHTGELFF.

To note about this clone: Other DNA variants within this sample encode the same CDR3. The rearrangement joins TRBV6-1 to TRBJ2-7; D remains ambiguous. The CDR3 loop spans 11 amino acids. Trimming stripped 3 bases from V and 2 bases from J, with 2 bases between. Per germline, CDR1 MNHNS and CDR2 SASEGT. Here the CDR3 reads CASSEPYEQYF. The CDR3 nucleotides are TGTGCCAGCAGTGAGCCCTACGAGCAGTACTTC.